This T cell receptor beta chain was sequenced for a study of vaccination and CD4 T cells after COVID-19. The treatment: approximately 10-day PBMC culture with coronavirus spike peptide pools or control peptides (ViraFEST assay). The study sequenced cultured CD4+ T cell DNA using the Oncomine TCR Beta short-read assay. In TCRdb, the PCR reads were re-called with MiXCR into one record per CDR3 protein. The table lists around 19,000 distinct CDR3 sequences, around 60% of them singletons. As concerns this clonotype: Its antigen is as yet unknown.

Trimming cost V 7 bases and J 1 base, with 8 bases left between them. Germline values: CDR1 MNHEY, CDR2 SVGEGT. This CDR3 has 13 amino acids. The receptor comes from a human donor who had recovered from COVID-19. The chain has TRBV6-2 or TRBV6-3 and TRBJ2-1; a possible D gene is TRBD2 (6 bases). Specimen: CD4+ T cells from blood, cultured in vitro. The CDR3 DNA reads as TGTGCCAGCACCGCGGGATCCTACAATGAGCAGTTCTTC. Encoded protein: CASTAGSYNEQFF.